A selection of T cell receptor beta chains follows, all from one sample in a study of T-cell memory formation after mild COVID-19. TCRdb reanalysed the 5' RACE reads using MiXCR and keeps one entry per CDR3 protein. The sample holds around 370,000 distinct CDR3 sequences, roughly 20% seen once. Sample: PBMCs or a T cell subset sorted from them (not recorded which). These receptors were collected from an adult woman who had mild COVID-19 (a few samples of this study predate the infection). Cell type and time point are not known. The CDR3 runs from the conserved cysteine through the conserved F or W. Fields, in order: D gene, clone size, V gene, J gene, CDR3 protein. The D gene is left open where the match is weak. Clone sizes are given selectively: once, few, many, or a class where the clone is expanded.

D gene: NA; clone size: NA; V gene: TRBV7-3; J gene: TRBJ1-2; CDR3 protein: CASIPSGEVRWLYGYTF
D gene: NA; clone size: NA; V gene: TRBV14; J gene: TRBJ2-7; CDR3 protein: CASRPLSFGEQYF
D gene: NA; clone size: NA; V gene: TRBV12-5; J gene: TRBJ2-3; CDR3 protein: CASGLLGDTQYF
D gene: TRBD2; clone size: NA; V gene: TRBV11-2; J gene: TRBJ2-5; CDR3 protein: CASSIVAGGYQETQYF
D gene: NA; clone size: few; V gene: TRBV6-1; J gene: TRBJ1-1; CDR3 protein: CASSGQTGMNTEAFF
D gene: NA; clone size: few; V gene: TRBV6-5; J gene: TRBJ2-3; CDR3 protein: CASSFDPGKGGGTDTQYF
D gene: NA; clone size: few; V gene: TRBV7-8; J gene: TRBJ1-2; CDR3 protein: CASSPWDINYGYTF
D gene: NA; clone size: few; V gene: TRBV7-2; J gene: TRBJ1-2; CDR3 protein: CASSLTPGIGGGYTF
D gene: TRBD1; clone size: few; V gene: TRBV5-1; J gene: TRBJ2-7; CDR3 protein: CASSWDRDYEQYF
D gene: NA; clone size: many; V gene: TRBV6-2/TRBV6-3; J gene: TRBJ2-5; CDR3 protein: CASSLRGTQYF
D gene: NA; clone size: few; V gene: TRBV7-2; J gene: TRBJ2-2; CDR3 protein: CASSLGPLQGGELFF
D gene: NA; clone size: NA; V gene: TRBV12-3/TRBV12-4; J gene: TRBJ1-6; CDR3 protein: CASSFLAAGGFSPLHF
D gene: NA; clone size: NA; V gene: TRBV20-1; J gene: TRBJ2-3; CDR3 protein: CSARPYPGGRKGSTDTQYF
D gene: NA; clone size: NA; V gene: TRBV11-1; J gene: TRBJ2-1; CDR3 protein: CASSLGRGYYNEQFF
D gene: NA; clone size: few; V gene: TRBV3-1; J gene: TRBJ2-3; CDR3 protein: CASSTPLGDTQYF
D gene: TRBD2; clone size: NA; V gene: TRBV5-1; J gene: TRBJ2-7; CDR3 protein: CASSPEAGGYYEQYF
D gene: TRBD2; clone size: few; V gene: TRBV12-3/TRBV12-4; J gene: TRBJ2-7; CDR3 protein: CASRNSGVYSDSYEQYF
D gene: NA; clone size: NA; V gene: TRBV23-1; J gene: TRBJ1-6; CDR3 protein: CASSSCKSGDNSPLHF
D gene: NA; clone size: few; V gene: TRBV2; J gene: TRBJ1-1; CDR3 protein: CASSDDLDTEAFF
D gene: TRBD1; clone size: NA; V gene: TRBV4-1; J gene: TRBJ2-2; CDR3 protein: CASSPGTATGELFF
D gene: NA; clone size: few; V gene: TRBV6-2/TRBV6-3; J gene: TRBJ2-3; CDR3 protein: CASGHSGFTDTQYF
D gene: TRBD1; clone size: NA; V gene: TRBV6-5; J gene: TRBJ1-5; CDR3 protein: CASSLGQGGTGPQHF
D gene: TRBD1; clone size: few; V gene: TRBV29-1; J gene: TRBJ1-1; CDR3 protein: CSVENRGRNTEAFF
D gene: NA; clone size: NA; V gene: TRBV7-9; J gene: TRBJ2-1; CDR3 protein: CASSPTGQYNEQFF
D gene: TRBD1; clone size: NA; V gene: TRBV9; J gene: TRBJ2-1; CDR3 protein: CASSVGPGGEQFF
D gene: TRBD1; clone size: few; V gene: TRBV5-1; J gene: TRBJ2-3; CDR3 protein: CASSLPTGAGTDTQYF
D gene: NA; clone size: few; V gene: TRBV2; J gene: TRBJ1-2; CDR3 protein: CASSKGLLEYGYTF
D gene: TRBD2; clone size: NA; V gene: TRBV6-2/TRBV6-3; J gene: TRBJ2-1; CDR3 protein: CASDDGRSYKQFF
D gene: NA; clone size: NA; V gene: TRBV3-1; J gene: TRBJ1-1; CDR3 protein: CASSHQGKGSTEAFF
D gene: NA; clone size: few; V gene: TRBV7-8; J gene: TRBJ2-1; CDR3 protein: CASSSPEVVAEGSSYNEQFF
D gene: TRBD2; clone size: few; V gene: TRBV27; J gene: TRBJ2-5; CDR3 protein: CASSWTSGLETQYF
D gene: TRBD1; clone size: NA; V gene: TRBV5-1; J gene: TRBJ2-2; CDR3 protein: CASSLVTGSSPGELFF
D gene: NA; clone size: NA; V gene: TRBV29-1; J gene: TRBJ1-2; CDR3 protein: CSVSEGVGLIF
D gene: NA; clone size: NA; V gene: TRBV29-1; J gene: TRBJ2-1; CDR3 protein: CSVEGRVRTGEQFF
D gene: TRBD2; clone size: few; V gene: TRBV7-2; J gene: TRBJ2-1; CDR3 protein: CASSPPPLAGDKGNEQFF
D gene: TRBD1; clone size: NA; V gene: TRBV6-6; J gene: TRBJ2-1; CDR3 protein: CASSGGQGAVDPEQFF
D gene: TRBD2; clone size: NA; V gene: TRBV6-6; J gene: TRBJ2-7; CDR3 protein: CASSYSPSGSYEQYF
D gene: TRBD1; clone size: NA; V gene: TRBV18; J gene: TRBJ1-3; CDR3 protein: CASSPVLDRSSGNTIYF
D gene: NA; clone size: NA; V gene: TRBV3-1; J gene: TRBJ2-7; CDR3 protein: CASSRGQSPGEQYF
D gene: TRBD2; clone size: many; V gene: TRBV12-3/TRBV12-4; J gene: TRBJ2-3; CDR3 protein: CASSLGLAGGLTRLTDTQYF
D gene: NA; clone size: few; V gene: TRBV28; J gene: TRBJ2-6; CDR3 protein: CASSFPGQGRSGANVLTF
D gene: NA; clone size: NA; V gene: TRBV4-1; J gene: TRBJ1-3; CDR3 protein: CASSPHASGNTIYF
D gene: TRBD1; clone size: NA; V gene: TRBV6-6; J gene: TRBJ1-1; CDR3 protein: CASSYSEPGGTEAFF
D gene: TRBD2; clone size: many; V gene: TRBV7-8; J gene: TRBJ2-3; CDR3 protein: CASSLGLAWDRADTQYF
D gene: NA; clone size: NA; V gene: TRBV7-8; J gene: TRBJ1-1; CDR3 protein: CASSQGFTEAFF
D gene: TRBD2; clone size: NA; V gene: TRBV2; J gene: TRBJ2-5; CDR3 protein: CASSEGVAGVPETQYF
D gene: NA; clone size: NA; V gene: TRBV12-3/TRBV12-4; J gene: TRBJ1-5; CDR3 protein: CASRAGPESNQPQHF
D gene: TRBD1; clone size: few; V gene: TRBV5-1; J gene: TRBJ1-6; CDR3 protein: CASSVGQDYSPLHF
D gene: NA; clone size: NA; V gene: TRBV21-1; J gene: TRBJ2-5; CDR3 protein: CASSKSRDRGHETQYF
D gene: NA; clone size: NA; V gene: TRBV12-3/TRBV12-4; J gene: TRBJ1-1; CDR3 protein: CASRSDISSREAFF
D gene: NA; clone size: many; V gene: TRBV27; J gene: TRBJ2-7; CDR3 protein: CASSLTSLSGYEQYF